This T cell receptor (beta chain) was retrieved from a study of blood T cell repertoires in COVID-19. Study as a whole: Material from acute and convalescent COVID-19 was sourced from the United States, Italy and Spain.

This CDR3 has 14 residues. Trimming left V 7 bases short and J 6 bases short, with 13 bases between. Germline V gene lookup returns CDR1 LNHNV and CDR2 YYDKDF (reference sequence). The protocol was immunoSEQ multiplex PCR, while the TCRdb copy is restricted to in-frame clones and leaves out a portion. The sample consists of around 100,000 clones, approximately 90% of them appearing once. The clonotype comes from a woman of 80 years or more with acute or convalescent COVID-19. V and J are TRBV15 and TRBJ1-6; D gene uncertain. Sequencing was done on a sample of peripheral blood. For the CDR3, the DNA is TGTGCCACCACGTTGCAACCGGGTAATTCACCCCTCCACTTT. Translation gives CATTLQPGNSPLHF. Combining the CDR3 with reference TRBV15 and TRBJ1-6 gives the whole variable domain DAMVIQNPRYQVTQFGKPVTLSCSQTLNHNVMYWYQQKSSQAPKLLFHYYDKDFNNEADTPDNFQSRRPNTSFCFLDIRSPGLGDTAMYLCATTLQPGNSPLHFGNGTRLTVT.